This T cell receptor (beta chain) was retrieved from a study of graft-versus-host responses after intestinal transplantation. Study context: Anti-thymocyte globulin induction was given to all recipients, followed by tacrolimus and steroids for around three years. Study observations and caveats: Some GvH clones appeared in ileal mucosa or blood before recipient bone marrow.

This table comes from immunoSEQ multiplex PCR, and its TCRdb copy is limited to in-frame clones, with some not included. The table shows fewer than 45,000 clones, with 91% occurring only once. This CDR3 is 14 amino acids long. Germline values: CDR1 MNHEY, CDR2 SVGAGI. Worth noting for this clone: As yet, its antigen is unknown. A read error may produce the germline difference seen at one junction end.

The chain couples TRBV6-5 to TRBJ2-7; TRBD1 might be the D (5 bases). The sequences come from PBMCs, collected 524 days after transplant. This clonotype originated in a human patient who received an intestinal transplant, so some T cells may come from the graft donor. CDR3 in DNA: TGTGCCATCAGTGATTTAGGGGTTTCCTACGAGCAGTACTTC. It specifies CAISDLGVSYEQYF.